This TCR beta chain stems from a study of blood T cell repertoires in COVID-19. This CDR3 is 12 amino acids long. Trimming cost V 6 bases and J 1 base, with 6 bases left between them. The repertoire was sequenced with immunoSEQ multiplex PCR; TCRdb's copy has only in-frame clones and lacks some. The sample holds 150,000 or so clones, over 90% seen once. This TCR was sampled from a woman in her fifties or sixties with COVID-19, enrolled during active disease. The genes are TRBV12-3 or TRBV12-4 and TRBJ1-1, with a possible D match to TRBD1 (6 bases). The sequenced material came from peripheral blood. CDR3 loop: CASRQGNTEAFF. The CDR3 coding sequence is TGTGCCAGCAGACAGGGGAACACTGAAGCTTTCTTT.